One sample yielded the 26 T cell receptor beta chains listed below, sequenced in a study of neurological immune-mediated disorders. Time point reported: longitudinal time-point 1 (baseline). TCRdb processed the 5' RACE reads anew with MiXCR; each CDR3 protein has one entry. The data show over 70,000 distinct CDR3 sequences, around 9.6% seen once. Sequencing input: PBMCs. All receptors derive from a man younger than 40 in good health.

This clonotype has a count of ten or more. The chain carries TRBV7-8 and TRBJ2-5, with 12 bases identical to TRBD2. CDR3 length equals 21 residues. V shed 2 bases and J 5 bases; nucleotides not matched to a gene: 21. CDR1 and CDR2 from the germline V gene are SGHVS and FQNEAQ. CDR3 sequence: CASSLWVGWTTTSGSMETQYF. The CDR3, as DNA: TGTGCCAGCAGCTTATGGGTGGGGTGGACAACGACTAGCGGGAGCATGGAGACCCAGTACTTC.

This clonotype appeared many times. The CDR3 here is CASSLDSAWDYGYTF. The DNA for the CDR3 is TGTGCCAGCAGTTTAGATTCAGCTTGGGACTATGGCTACACCTTC. This chain links TRBV6-6 with TRBJ1-2; no firm D call. Germline V gene data show CDR1 as MNHNY and CDR2 as SVGAGI (reference sequence). The CDR3 is made up of 15 amino acids. Trimming removed 4 bases from V and 3 bases from J, with 15 bases in between.

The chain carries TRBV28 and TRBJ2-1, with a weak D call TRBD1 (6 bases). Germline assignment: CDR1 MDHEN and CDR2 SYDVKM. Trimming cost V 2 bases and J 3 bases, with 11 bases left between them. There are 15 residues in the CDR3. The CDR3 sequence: CASSLPTGHYNEQFF. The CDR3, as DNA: TGTGCCAGCAGTTTACCCACAGGGCACTACAATGAGCAGTTCTTC.

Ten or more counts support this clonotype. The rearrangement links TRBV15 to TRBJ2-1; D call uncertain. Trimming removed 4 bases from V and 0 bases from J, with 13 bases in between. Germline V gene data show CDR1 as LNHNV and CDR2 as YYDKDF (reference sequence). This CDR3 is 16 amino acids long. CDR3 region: CATSNPTRSSYNEQFF. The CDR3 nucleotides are TGTGCCACCAGCAACCCGACGAGGAGCTCCTACAATGAGCAGTTCTTC.

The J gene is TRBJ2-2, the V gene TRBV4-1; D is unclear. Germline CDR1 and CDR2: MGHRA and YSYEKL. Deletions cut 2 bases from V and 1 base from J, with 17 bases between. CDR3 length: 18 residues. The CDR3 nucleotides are TGCGCCAGCAGCCAATTCTTTGTCCGCGTACAGAACACCGGGGAGCTGTTTTTT. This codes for CASSQFFVRVQNTGELFF.

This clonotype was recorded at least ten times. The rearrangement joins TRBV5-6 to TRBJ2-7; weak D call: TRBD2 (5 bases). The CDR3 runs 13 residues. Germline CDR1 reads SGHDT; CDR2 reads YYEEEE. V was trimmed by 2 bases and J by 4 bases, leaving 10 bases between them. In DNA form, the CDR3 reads TGTGCCAGCAGCTTCAGTGGAGGATACGAGCAGTACTTC. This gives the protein CASSFSGGYEQYF. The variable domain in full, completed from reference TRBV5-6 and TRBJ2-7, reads DAGVTQSPTHLIKTRGQQVTLRCSPKSGHDTVSWYQQALGQGPQFIFQYYEEEERQRGNFPDRFSGHQFPNYSSELNVNALLLGDSALYLCASSFSGGYEQYFGPGTRLTVT.

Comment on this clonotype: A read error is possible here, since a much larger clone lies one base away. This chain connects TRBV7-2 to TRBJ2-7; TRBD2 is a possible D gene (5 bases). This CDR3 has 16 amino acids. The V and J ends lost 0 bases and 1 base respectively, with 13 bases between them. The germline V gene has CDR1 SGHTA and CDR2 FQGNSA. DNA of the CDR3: TGTGCCAGCAGCTTAGCCGGGAAAGGGATGTCCTACGAGCAGTACTTC. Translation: CASSLAGKGMSYEQYF. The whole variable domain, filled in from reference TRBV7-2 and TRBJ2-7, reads GAGVSQSPSNKVTEKGKDVELRCDPISGHTALYWYRQSLGQGLEFLIYFQGNSAPDKSGLPSDRFSAERTGGSVSTLTIQRTQQEDSAVYLCASSLAGKGMSYEQYFGPGTRLTVT.

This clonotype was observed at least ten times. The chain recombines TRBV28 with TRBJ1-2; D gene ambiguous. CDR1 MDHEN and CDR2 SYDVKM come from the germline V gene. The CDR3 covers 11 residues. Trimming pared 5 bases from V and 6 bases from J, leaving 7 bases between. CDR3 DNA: TGTGCCAGCAGTGGCATAAATGGCTACACCTTC. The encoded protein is CASSGINGYTF.

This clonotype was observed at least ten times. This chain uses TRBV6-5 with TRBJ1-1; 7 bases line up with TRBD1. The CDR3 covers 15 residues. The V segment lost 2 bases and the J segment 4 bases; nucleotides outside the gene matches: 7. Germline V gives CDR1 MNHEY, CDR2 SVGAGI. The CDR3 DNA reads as TGTGCCAGCAGTTACCCGACAGGGTATGGCACTGAAGCTTTCTTT. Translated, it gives CASSYPTGYGTEAFF.

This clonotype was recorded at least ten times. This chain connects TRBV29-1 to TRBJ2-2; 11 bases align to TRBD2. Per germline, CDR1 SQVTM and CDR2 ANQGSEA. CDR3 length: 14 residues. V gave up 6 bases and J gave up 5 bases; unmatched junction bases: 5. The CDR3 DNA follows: TGCAGCGTACTAGCGGGAGCCGCGACCGGGGAGCTGTTTTTT. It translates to CSVLAGAATGELFF.

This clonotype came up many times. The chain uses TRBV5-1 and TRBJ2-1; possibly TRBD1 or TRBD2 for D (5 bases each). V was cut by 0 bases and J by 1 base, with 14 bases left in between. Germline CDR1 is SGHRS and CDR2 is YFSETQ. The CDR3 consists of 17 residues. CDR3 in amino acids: CASSLEIGTGSYNEQFF. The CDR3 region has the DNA TGCGCCAGCAGCTTGGAAATTGGGACGGGGTCCTACAATGAGCAGTTCTTC.

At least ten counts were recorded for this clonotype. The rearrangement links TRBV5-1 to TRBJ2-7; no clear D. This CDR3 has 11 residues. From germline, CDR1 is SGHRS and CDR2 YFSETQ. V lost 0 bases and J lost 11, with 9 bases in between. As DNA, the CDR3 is TGCGCCAGCAGCTTGGAGGGTTTGAAGTACTTC. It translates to CASSLEGLKYF.

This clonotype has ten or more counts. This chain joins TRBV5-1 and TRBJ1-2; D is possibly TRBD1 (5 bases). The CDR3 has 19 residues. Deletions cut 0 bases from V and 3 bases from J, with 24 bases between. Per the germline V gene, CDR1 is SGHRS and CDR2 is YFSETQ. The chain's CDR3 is CASSLGTPVLEVRDYGYTF. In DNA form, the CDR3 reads TGCGCCAGCAGCTTGGGGACACCCGTACTAGAGGTGCGGGACTATGGCTACACCTTC.

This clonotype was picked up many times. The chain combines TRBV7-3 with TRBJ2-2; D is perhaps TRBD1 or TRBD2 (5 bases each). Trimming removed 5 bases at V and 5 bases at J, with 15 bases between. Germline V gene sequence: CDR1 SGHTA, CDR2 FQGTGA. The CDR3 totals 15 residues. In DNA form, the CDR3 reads TGTGCCAGCAGCCCCCGTTGGGACGGAACCGGGGAGCTGTTTTTT. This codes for CASSPRWDGTGELFF.

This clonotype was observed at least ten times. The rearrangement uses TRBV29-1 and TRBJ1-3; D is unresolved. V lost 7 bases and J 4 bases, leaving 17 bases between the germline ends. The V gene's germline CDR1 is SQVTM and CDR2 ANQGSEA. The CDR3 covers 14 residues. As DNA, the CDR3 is TGCAGCGCCGACCCGGACGTATCCGGAAACACCATATATTTT. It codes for CSADPDVSGNTIYF.

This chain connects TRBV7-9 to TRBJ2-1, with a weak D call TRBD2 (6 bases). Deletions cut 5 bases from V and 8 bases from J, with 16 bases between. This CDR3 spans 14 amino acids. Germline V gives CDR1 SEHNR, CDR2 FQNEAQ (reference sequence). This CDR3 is CASSPRREFHEQFF. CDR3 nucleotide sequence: TGTGCCAGCAGCCCACGTCGGGAGTTCCATGAGCAGTTCTTC.

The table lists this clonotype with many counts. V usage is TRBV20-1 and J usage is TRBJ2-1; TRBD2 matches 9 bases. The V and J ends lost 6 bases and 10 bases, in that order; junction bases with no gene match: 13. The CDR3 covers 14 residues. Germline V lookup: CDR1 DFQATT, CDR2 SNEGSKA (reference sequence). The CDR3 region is CSAEGGRAMGEQFF. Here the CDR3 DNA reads TGCAGTGCCGAGGGCGGGAGGGCCATGGGGGAGCAGTTCTTC.

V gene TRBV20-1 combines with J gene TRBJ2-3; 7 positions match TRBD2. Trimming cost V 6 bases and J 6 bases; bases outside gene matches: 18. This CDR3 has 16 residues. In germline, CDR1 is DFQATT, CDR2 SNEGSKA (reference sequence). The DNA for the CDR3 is TGCAGTGCCAACCGTTTTTTGCGGGAGAACGTGGATACGCAGTATTTT. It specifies CSANRFLRENVDTQYF.

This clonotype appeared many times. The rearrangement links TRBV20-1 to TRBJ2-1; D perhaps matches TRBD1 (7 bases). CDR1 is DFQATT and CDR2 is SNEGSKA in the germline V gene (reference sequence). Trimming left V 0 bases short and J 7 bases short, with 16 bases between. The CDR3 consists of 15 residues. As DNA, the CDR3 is TGCAGTGCTAGAGATCCCAGGGGGGTGGTAAATGAGCAGTTCTTC. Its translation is CSARDPRGVVNEQFF.

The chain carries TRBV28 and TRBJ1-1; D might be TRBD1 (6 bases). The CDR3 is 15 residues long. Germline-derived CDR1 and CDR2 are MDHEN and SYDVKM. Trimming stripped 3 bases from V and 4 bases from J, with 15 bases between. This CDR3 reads CASSFPQGSSTEAFF. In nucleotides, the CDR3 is TGTGCCAGCAGTTTTCCACAGGGAAGTAGCACTGAAGCTTTCTTT.

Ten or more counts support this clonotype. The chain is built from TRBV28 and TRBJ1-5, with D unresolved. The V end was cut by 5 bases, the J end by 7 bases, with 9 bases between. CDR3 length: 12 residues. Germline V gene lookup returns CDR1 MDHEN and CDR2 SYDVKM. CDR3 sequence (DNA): TGTGCCAGCAGTATCACCCGGCAGCCCCAGCATTTT. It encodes CASSITRQPQHF.

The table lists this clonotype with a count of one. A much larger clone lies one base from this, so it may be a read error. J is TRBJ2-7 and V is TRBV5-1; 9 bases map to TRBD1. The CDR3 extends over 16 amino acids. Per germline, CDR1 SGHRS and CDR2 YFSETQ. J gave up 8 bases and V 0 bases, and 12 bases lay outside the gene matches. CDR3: CASSLGTGTGRYKQYF. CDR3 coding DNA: TGCGCCAGCAGCTTGGGAACCGGGACAGGGAGGTACAAGCAGTACTTC.

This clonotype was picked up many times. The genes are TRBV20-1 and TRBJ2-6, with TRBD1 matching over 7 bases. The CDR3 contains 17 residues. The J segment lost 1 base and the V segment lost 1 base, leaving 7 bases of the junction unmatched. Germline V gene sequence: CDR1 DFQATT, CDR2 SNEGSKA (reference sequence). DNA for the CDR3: TGCAGTGCTAGAGGCCAGGGGGTAACTTCTGGGGCCAACGTCCTGACTTTC. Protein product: CSARGQGVTSGANVLTF.

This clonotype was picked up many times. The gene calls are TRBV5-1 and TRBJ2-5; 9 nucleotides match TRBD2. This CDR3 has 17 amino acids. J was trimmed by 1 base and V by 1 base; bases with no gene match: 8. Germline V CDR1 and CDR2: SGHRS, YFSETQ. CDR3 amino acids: CASSLRMSGRPQETQYF. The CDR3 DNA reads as TGCGCCAGCAGCTTGCGAATGAGCGGGAGGCCCCAAGAGACCCAGTACTTC. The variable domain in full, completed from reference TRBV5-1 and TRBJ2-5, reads KAGVTQTPRYLIKTRGQQVTLSCSPISGHRSVSWYQQTPGQGLQFLFEYFSETQRNKGNFPGRFSGRQFSNSRSEMNVSTLELGDSALYLCASSLRMSGRPQETQYFGPGTRLLVL.

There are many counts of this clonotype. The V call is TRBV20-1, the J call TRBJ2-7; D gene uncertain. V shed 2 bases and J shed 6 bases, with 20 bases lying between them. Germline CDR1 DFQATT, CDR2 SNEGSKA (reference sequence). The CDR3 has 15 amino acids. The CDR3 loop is CSARLTTTQLGEQYF. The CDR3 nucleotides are TGCAGTGCTAGATTAACTACGACCCAGTTGGGCGAGCAGTACTTC.

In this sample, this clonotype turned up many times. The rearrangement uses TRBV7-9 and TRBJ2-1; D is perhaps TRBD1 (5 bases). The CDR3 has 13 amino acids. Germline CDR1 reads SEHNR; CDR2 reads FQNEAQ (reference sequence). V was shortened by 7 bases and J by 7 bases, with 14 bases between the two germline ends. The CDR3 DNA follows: TGTGCCAGCACCTCAGGGAATAGGAATGAGCAGTTCTTC. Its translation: CASTSGNRNEQFF.